Included here is one TCR beta chain sequence, with context. The source of the sample is a study of T-cell memory formation after mild COVID-19. V was clipped by 6 bases and J by 4 bases, with 20 bases between them. CDR3 size: 16 residues. TCRdb analysed the 5' RACE reads with MiXCR anew, one entry per CDR3 protein. The table lists 150,000 to 200,000 distinct CDR3 sequences, 16% of them singletons. The source material was PBMCs or a T cell subset sorted from them (not recorded which). The V and J genes are TRBV12-3 or TRBV12-4 and TRBJ2-3; D may be TRBD1 or TRBD2 (5 bases each). The TCR originated in an adult woman who had mild COVID-19 (a few samples of this study predate the infection). Cell type and time point are not known. CDR3 amino acids: CASSLGDGVFADTQYF. DNA of the CDR3: TGTGCCAGCAGCCTAGGGGACGGAGTATTTGCAGATACGCAGTATTTT.